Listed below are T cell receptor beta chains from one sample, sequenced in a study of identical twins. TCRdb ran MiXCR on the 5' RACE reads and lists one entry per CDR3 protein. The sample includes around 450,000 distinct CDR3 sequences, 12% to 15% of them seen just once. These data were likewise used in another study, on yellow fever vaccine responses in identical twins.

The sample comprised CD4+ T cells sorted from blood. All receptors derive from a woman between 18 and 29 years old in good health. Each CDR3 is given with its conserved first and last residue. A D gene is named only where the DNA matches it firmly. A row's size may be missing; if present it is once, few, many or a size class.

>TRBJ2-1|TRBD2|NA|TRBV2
CATSVAGGMVNEQFF
TGTGCCACCAGCGTGGCGGGGGGGATGGTTAATGAGCAGTTCTTC
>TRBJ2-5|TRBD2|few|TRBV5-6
CASSGPVTSGTETQYF
TGTGCCAGCAGCGGACCTGTAACCAGCGGGACCGAGACCCAGTACTTC
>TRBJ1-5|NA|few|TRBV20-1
CSASRGPQLPQHF
TGCAGTGCTAGCCGGGGTCCTCAGTTGCCCCAGCATTTT
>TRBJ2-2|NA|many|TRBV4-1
CASSQDPGFTGELFF
TGCGCCAGCAGCCAAGATCCGGGTTTCACCGGGGAGCTGTTTTTT
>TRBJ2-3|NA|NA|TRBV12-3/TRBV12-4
CASSLGPWRADTQYF
TGTGCCAGCAGTTTAGGCCCCTGGCGGGCAGATACGCAGTATTTT
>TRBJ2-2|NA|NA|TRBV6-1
CASSVRGGGELFF
TGTGCCAGCAGTGTCAGGGGAGGCGGGGAGCTGTTTTTT
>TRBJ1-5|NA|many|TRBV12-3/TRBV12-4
CASSFEMQPQHF
TGTGCCAGCAGTTTTGAGATGCAGCCCCAGCATTTT
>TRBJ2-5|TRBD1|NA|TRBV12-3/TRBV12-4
CASSSPPIGGRFQETQYF
TGTGCCAGCAGTTCTCCCCCGATAGGGGGCCGCTTCCAAGAGACCCAGTACTTC
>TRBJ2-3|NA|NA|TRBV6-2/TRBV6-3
CASSPTEATQYF
TGTGCCAGCAGCCCGACAGAAGCTACGCAGTATTTT
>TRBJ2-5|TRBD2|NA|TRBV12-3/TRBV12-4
CASSFRSGGTQETQYF
TGTGCCAGCAGCTTTCGGAGCGGGGGTACCCAAGAGACCCAGTACTTC
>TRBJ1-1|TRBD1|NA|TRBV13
CASGDRAGLTEAFF
TGTGCCAGCGGGGACAGGGCTGGGCTCACTGAAGCTTTCTTT
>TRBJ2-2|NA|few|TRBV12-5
CASKLPVGELFF
TGTGCTAGCAAGCTGCCGGTCGGGGAGCTGTTTTTT
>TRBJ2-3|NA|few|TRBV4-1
CASSPQRGDTQYF
TGCGCCAGCAGCCCCCAACGGGGGGATACGCAGTATTTT
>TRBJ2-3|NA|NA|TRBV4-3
CASSQGTPTSTDTQYF
TGCGCCAGCAGCCAAGGAACACCAACTAGCACAGATACGCAGTATTTT
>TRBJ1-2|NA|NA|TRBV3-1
CASSQGSGMDGYTF
TGTGCCAGCAGCCAAGGATCCGGGATGGATGGCTACACCTTC
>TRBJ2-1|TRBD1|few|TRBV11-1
CASSIRQGSNEQFF
TGTGCCAGCAGCATCCGACAGGGGAGTAATGAGCAGTTCTTC
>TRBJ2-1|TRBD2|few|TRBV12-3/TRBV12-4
CASSSGGVYNEQFF
TGTGCCAGCAGCTCTGGGGGGGTTTACAATGAGCAGTTCTTC
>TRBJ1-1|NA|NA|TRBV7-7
CASSSRWNTEAFF
TGTGCTAGCAGCTCCAGGTGGAACACTGAAGCTTTCTTT
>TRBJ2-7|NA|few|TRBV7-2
CASSSPWDFSSYEQYF
TGTGCCAGCAGCTCCCCCTGGGACTTTAGCTCCTACGAGCAGTACTTC
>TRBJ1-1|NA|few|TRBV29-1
CSAKKQENTEAFF
TGCAGCGCAAAGAAACAGGAGAACACTGAAGCTTTCTTT
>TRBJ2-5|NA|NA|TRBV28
CASSLPEPGRKTQYF
TGTGCCAGCAGTTTGCCTGAACCGGGACGGAAGACCCAGTACTTC
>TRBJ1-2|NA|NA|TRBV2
CASNRESSYGYTF
TGTGCCAGCAACAGGGAGTCCAGCTATGGCTACACCTTC
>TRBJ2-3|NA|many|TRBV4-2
CASSQGVRPDTQYF
TGTGCCAGCAGCCAAGGGGTTAGACCAGATACGCAGTATTTT
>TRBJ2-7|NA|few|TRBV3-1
CASSPLAGRGSEQYF
TGTGCCAGCAGCCCATTAGCGGGCAGGGGATCCGAGCAGTACTTC
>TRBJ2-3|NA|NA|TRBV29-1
CSVVSTDTQYF
TGCAGCGTTGTCAGCACAGATACGCAGTATTTT
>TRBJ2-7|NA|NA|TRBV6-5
CASSLTGNEQYF
TGTGCCAGCAGCCTAACAGGGAACGAGCAGTACTTC
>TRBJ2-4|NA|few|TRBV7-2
CASSPGENKNIQYF
TGTGCCAGCAGCCCAGGGGAAAACAAAAACATTCAGTACTTC